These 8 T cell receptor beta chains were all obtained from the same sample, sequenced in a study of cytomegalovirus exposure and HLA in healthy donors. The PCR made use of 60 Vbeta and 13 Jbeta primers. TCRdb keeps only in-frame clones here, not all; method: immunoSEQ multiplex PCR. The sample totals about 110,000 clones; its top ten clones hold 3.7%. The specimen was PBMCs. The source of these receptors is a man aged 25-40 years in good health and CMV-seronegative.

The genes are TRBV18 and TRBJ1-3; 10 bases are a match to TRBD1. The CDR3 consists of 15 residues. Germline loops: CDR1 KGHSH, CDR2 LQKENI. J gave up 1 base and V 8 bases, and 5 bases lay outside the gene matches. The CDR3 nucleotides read TGTGCCAGCACGCGGGACAGGGGATCTGGAAACACCATATATTTT. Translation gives CASTRDRGSGNTIYF.

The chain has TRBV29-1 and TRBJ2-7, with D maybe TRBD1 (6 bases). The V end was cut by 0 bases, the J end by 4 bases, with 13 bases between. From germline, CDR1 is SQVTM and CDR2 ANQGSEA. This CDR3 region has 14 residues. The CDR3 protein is CSVEDIGRGYEQYF. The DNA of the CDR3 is TGCAGCGTTGAAGATATTGGCAGGGGATACGAGCAGTACTTC.

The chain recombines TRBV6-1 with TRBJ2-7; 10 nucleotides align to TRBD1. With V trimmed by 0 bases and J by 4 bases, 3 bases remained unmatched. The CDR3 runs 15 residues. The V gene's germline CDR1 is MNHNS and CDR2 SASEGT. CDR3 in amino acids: CASSEATGGQYEQYF. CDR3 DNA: TGTGCCAGCAGTGAAGCGACAGGGGGCCAGTACGAGCAGTACTTC.

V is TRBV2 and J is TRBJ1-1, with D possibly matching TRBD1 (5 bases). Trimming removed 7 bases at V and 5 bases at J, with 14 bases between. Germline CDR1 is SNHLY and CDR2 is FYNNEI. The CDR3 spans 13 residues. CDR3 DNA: TGTGCCAGCACCCCAGGGTGGCGGACTGAAGCTTTCTTT. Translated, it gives CASTPGWRTEAFF. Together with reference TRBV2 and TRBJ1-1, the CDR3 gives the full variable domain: EPEVTQTPSHQVTQMGQEVILRCVPISNHLYFYWYRQILGQKVEFLVSFYNNEISEKSEIFDDQFSVERPDGSNFTLKIRSTKLEDSAMYFCASTPGWRTEAFFGQGTRLTVV.

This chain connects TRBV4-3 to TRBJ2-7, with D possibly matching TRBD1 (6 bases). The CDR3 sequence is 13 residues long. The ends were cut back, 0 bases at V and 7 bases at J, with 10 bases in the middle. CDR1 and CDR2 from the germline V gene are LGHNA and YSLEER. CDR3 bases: TGCGCCAGCAGCCAAGAGTCAGGGGTAGAGCAGTACTTC. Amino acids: CASSQESGVEQYF.

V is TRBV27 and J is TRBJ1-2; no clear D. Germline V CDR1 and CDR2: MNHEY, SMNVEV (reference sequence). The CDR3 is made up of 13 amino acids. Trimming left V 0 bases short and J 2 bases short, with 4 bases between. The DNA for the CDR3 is TGTGCCAGCAGTTTATCGAGAAACTATGGCTACACCTTC. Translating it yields CASSLSRNYGYTF.

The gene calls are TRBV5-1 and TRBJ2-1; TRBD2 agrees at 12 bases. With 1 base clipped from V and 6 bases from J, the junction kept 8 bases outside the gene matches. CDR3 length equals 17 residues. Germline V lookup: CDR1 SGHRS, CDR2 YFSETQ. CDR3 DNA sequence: TGCGCCAGCAGCTTGCAAACTAGCGGGGGGTTGGGCAATGAGCAGTTCTTC. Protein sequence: CASSLQTSGGLGNEQFF. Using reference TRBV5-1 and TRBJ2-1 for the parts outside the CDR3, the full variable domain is KAGVTQTPRYLIKTRGQQVTLSCSPISGHRSVSWYQQTPGQGLQFLFEYFSETQRNKGNFPGRFSGRQFSNSRSEMNVSTLELGDSALYLCASSLQTSGGLGNEQFFGPGTRLTVL.

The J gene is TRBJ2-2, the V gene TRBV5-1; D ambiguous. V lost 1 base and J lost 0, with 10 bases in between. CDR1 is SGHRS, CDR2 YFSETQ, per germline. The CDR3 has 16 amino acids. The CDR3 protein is CASSLLSLSNTGELFF. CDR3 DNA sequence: TGCGCCAGCAGCTTGTTGTCCCTTTCGAACACCGGGGAGCTGTTTTTT.